These T cell receptor beta chains were read from a single sample in a study of T cells in localized non-small cell lung cancer. Assay used: immunoSEQ multiplex PCR; TCRdb lists only in-frame clones, some missing. The sample carries about 28,000 clones, 70% to 90% recorded once. The input for sequencing was peripheral blood, taken before any cancer treatment. The receptor set was obtained from a woman between 18 and 49 years old with stage I lung adenocarcinoma. Both conserved end residues are part of each CDR3. A D gene is named only where the DNA matches it firmly. Rows may omit the clone size; those that give it use once, few, many or a size class.

length: 16; V: TRBV7-2; D: -; J: TRBJ2-2; size: -; DNA: TGTGCCAGCAGCTTAGCTAGGTCTAGCGCCCACGGGGAGCTGTTTTTT; CDR3: CASSLARSSAHGELFF
length: 13; V: TRBV28; D: TRBD2; J: TRBJ2-7; size: -; DNA: TGTGCCAGCAGTTCCCCCGGGCGGGAGGAGCAGTACTTC; CDR3: CASSSPGREEQYF
length: 11; V: TRBV5-1; D: -; J: TRBJ2-2; size: -; DNA: TGCGCCAGCCGACTCGGCGGGGAGCTGTTTTTT; CDR3: CASRLGGELFF
length: 15; V: TRBV5-5; D: -; J: TRBJ1-2; size: few; DNA: TGTGCCAGCAGCTTGGTACATCGGGGAAGTGTTGACTACACCTTC; CDR3: CASSLVHRGSVDYTF
length: 15; V: TRBV18; D: -; J: TRBJ2-5; size: -; DNA: TGTGCCAGCTCACCAGCCTTGCAGGTTCAAGAGACCCAGTACTTC; CDR3: CASSPALQVQETQYF
length: 14; V: TRBV28; D: TRBD1; J: TRBJ1-5; size: once; DNA: TGTGCCAGCATGGCAGGGGGGCTGAATCAGCCCCAGCATTTT; CDR3: CASMAGGLNQPQHF
length: 16; V: TRBV5-4; D: TRBD2; J: TRBJ2-5; size: -; DNA: TGTGCCAGCCGCGAGGCTAGCGGGATGGGAAGGGAGACCCAGTACTTC; CDR3: CASREASGMGRETQYF
length: 14; V: TRBV5-1; D: TRBD1; J: TRBJ2-3; size: -; DNA: TGCGCCAGCAGCTCGACAGGGGCCACAGATACGCAGTATTTT; CDR3: CASSSTGATDTQYF
length: 13; V: TRBV5-1; D: -; J: TRBJ1-1; size: -; DNA: TGCGCCAGCAGCTTGGACAGGGACACTGAAGCTTTCTTT; CDR3: CASSLDRDTEAFF
length: 18; V: TRBV7-2; D: -; J: TRBJ1-2; size: -; DNA: TGTGCCAGCAGCTTAGCATGGGATGGGGGCCCGCCAAACTATGGCTACACCTTC; CDR3: CASSLAWDGGPPNYGYTF
length: 16; V: TRBV11-3; D: -; J: TRBJ2-4; size: -; DNA: TGTGCCAGCAGCTTAAGGACCGGAATGGTCAAAAACATTCAGTACTTC; CDR3: CASSLRTGMVKNIQYF
length: 14; V: TRBV6-5; D: TRBD2; J: TRBJ2-2; size: -; DNA: TGTGCCAGCAAATCGGGGGGGGGCACCGGGGAGCTGTTTTTT; CDR3: CASKSGGGTGELFF
length: 13; V: TRBV30; D: -; J: TRBJ2-2; size: -; DNA: TGTGCCTGGAGTGTCCTTGGGGCCGGGGAGCTGTTTTTT; CDR3: CAWSVLGAGELFF
length: 15; V: TRBV2; D: -; J: TRBJ1-2; size: -; DNA: TGTGCCAGCAGTTCGCGTCCGGGGGCTAACTATGGCTACACCTTC; CDR3: CASSSRPGANYGYTF
length: 14; V: TRBV6-4; D: -; J: TRBJ2-2; size: -; DNA: TGTGCCAGCAGTGACTCTAGCGACACCGGGGAGCTGTTTTTT; CDR3: CASSDSSDTGELFF
length: 15; V: TRBV11-3; D: -; J: TRBJ2-7; size: -; DNA: TGTGCCAGCAGCTTAGATGACTACAGCTCCTACGAGCAGTACTTC; CDR3: CASSLDDYSSYEQYF
length: 13; V: TRBV6-6; D: -; J: TRBJ1-1; size: -; DNA: TGTGCCATGTCGAGTGGAGGGGGTACTGAAGCTTTCTTT; CDR3: CAMSSGGGTEAFF